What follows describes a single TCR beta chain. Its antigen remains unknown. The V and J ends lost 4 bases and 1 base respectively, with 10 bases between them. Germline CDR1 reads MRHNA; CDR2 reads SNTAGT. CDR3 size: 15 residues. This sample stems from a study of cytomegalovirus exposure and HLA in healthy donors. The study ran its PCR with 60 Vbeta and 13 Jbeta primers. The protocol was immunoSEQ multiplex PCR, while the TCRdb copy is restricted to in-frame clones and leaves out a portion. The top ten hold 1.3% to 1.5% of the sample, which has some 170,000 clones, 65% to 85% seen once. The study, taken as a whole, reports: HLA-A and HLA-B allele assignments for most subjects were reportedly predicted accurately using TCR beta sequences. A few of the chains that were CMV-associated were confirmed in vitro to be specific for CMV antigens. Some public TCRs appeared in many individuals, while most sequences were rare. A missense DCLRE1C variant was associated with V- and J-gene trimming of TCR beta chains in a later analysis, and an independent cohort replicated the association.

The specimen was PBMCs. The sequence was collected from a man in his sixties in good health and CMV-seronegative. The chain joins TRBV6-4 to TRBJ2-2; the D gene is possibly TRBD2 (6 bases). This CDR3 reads CASSVSGGNTGELFF. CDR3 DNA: TGTGCCAGCAGTGTTTCCGGGGGGAACACCGGGGAGCTGTTTTTT.